This T cell receptor beta chain comes out of a study of T cells in narcolepsy. On this clone: Its antigen is unidentified.

The study's findings and limits: HCRT-specific and TRIB2-specific autoreactive clonotypes appeared among same-patient CSF and blood CD4+ clonotypes. Autoreactive clonotypes reportedly recurred in blood of same and different patients, not controls.

Sequenced by immunoSEQ multiplex PCR; TCRdb stores in-frame clones only, minus some. Among about 36,000 clones listed, more than 75% were seen once. V was pared by 4 bases and J by 6 bases, with 5 bases of the junction left unmatched. Germline V gives CDR1 MNHNS, CDR2 SASEGT. The CDR3 runs 14 residues. This TCR derives from a human donor in good health. The chain employs TRBV6-1 and TRBJ1-4, with 7 bases lining up with TRBD1. The sample taken for sequencing was memory (CD45RA-) CD4+ T cells from blood. The CDR3 coding sequence is TGTGCCAGCAGTGCACAGGGGCCGGATGAAAAACTGTTTTTT. Translated, it gives CASSAQGPDEKLFF.